This T cell receptor (beta chain) was found in a study of memory CD8 T cells in hepatitis C reinfection listed by TCRdb under 2017. Notes on the research overall: Of the five donors, three spontaneously resolved two consecutive HCV infections, and two cleared a primary infection but developed chronic infection after reinfection. HCV reinfection was defined by a positive HCV RNA test following two negative tests taken at least 60 days apart. Pre-reinfection samples were taken from 55 to 20 weeks before reinfection was detected. The TCR beta repertoire of virus-specific CD8 T cells was tracked longitudinally in 4 or 5 donors across an HCV reinfection episode. Several reinfection cases with stored pre-reinfection samples were identified between the late 2000s and the early 2010s. In the reinfection study, participants with a resolved prior HCV infection were followed up every 3 months.

Preparation of the library involved the immunoSEQ multiplex PCR assay. Genomic DNA was extracted from the sorted cells, and the TCR beta V, D and J regions were sequenced using the automated high-throughput method of Adaptive Biotechnologies. CDR3 regions were amplified with a two-step, bias-controlled multiplex PCR. An Illumina instrument was used to sequence the amplified TCR beta libraries. Concerning the study's data processing: Demultiplexed reads were processed to reduce amplification and sequencing bias, and CDR3 sequences were assigned to gene families using the IMGT database. ImmunoSEQ software version 2.0 was used to analyze the repertoire data. Clonotype lists were filtered to remove out-of-frame sequences as well as sequences containing stop codons in the CDR3. Clonotypes with a frequency below 0.01% were excluded because such clonotypes corresponded to less than one cell. Richness was calculated by dividing observed richness by input cell number, and evenness was calculated by dividing Shannon entropy by log observed richness. To measure repertoire diversity and how similar the repertoire was between time points, Simpson diversity and Morisita-Horn overlap indices were applied. Clonotypes were grouped as dominant (>1%), sub-dominant (0.5-0.99%), low abundance (0.1-0.49%) or lowest abundance (<0.1%). A germline index was derived by subtracting total nucleotide additions from total CDR3 length and dividing the result by total CDR3 length. Drawn from immuneACCESS, this table holds only the in-frame rearrangements with V and J called that TCRdb kept. Clones are partly lost; checked studies trace under half to an unresolved V gene and leave the rest unexplained. That table supplies the V and J calls and clone size; D and trimming were determined from the DNA. The sample data list around 6,000 clones, and 80% to 90% of these were observed just once. The top ten clonotypes cover 20% to 25% of the sample.

The paper as a whole reports these results and caveats: Because only a few donors were included, definitive conclusions about public clonotypes linked to secondary clearance could not be reached by the study.

This specimen's time point label, per the study, means: pre-reinfection, 55 to 20 weeks before reinfection detection. Sorted cells were sequenced directly ex vivo, without in vitro expansion prior to TCR sequencing. The donors were people who inject drugs and were enrolled in the Montreal Acute Hepatitis C Cohort Study (HEPCO) in Canada. As controls, total naive CD8 T cells were sorted as viable CD3+ CD8+ CD45RO- cells from a couple of donors at all three reinfection time points. Before sorting, cryopreserved peripheral blood mononuclear cells were thawed and CD8 T cells were purified from those thawed cells. Negative selection with the MACS CD8+ T cell Isolation Kit was used to enrich CD8 T cells. Cells were sorted on a BD FACSAria II sorter using FACSDiva software, and FlowJo was used for data analysis. Taken from the germline V gene, the CDR1 and CDR2 loops are LGHNA and YSLEER. Deletion took 4 bases off V and 0 bases off J, with a span of 13 bases between the germline ends. From the cysteine up to the phenylalanine, the CDR3 has a length of 15 residues. This entry keeps only the CDR3 DNA: 45 bases, framed from base 1.

As to this clone: The antigen it recognizes is unknown. No base quality information exists; no much larger clone differs at one position.

Sequencing used naive CD8+ T cells sorted from blood. This specimen's cell subset or site label, per the study, means: total naive CD8+CD45RO- T cells. The clonotype was recovered from a man aged 50 or older with hepatitis C virus infection. The rearranged chain carries TRBV4-3 and TRBJ2-7; no D gene call is confident. The bases are TGCGCCAGCAGCCCCAGACTTGTGAGCTCCTACGAGCAGTACTTC. This encodes CASSPRLVSSYEQYF.